In its sample, the clone carrying this T cell receptor (beta chain) was seen many times. Its specificity is not known. This sample stems from a study of CD8 T cells in ankylosing spondylitis. General study results and limits: A motif in TCR beta, a set of eight highly homologous variants, appeared characteristic of ankylosing spondylitis blood. Reactive arthritis synovial fluid and blood previously showed some of these motif variants.

The germline CDR1 and CDR2 sequences are DFQATT and SNEGSKA (reference sequence). The CDR3 runs 16 residues. V shed 0 bases and J shed 1 base, with 15 bases lying between them. The TCR beta libraries were generated through quantitative 5'-RACE incorporating molecular barcodes. TCRdb fed the 5' RACE reads into MiXCR, producing one record per CDR3 protein. Of 200,000 to 300,000 distinct CDR3 sequences in the sample, 7% to 10% are singletons; the top ten hold around 4.9%. Material for sequencing was blood, either unsorted or a sorted T cell fraction (not recorded which). The clonotype originates from a female donor with ankylosing spondylitis or in good health (not recorded which). This chain joins TRBV20-1 and TRBJ2-5; maybe TRBD1 (6 bases). As DNA, the CDR3 is TGCAGTGCTAGAGATCCTAGAGAAGGGGGCCAAGAGACCCAGTACTTC. Protein sequence: CSARDPREGGQETQYF.